These 26 T cell receptor beta chains share one sample of origin, sequenced in a study of CD8+ T cells in alopecia areata. Extracted RNA was reverse transcribed into cDNA, the sequencing template. Profiled with immunoSEQ multiplex PCR; TCRdb holds only in-frame clones, not every one. In the table there are 200,000 to 250,000 clones, about 61% of which are singletons. Sequencing input: CD8+ T cells sorted from blood. Receptor source: a human donor in good health.

This clone was seen only once. The rearrangement uses TRBV29-1 and TRBJ2-5, with a possible D match to TRBD2 (5 bases). V was clipped by 1 base and J by 3 bases, with 21 bases between them. The CDR3 has 17 amino acids. Germline CDR1 reads SQVTM; CDR2 reads ANQGSEA. The CDR3 loop reads CSVEGETWRTGKETQYF. The DNA of the CDR3 is TGCAGCGTTGAAGGGGAGACATGGAGGACGGGCAAAGAGACCCAGTACTTC.

The chain couples TRBV29-1 to TRBJ1-2; maybe TRBD1 (5 bases). The length of the CDR3 is 12 residues. From germline, CDR1 is SQVTM and CDR2 ANQGSEA. The V end lost 3 bases, the J end lost 5 bases, and 10 bases lay between the germline ends. In DNA, the CDR3 is TGCAGCGTTGATGCCAGGGCATATGGCTACACCTTC. It encodes CSVDARAYGYTF.

Comments on this clone: Other DNA sequences in this specimen translate into the identical CDR3. The chain uses TRBV27 and TRBJ1-1; D is unresolved. Trimming stripped 5 bases from V and 1 base from J, with 8 bases between. In germline, CDR1 is MNHEY, CDR2 SMNVEV (reference sequence). The CDR3 runs 13 residues. CDR3 amino acids: CASSLGENTEAFF. DNA of the CDR3: TGTGCCAGCAGTCTCGGGGAGAACACTGAAGCTTTCTTT.

In this sample, this clone turned up a few times. The chain employs TRBV28 and TRBJ1-5, with 9 bases matching TRBD1. CDR1 and CDR2 (germline): MDHEN, SYDVKM. The CDR3 runs to 15 residues. V gave up 4 bases and J gave up 4 bases; unmatched junction bases: 5. Here the CDR3 reads CASSSQGAPNQPQHF. CDR3 DNA sequence: TGTGCCAGCAGTTCACAGGGGGCTCCGAATCAGCCCCAGCATTTT.

V and J are TRBV13 and TRBJ1-1; D not resolved. V was clipped by 1 base and J by 1 base, with 4 bases between them. CDR1 PRHDT and CDR2 FYEKMQ come from the germline V gene (reference sequence). The CDR3 contains 13 residues. The CDR3 region has the DNA TGTGCCAGCAGCTTAGTGTCGAACACTGAAGCTTTCTTT. Translation: CASSLVSNTEAFF.

This clone was found a few times. V is TRBV29-1 and J is TRBJ2-2; a possible D gene is TRBD2 (6 bases). The germline V gene has CDR1 SQVTM and CDR2 ANQGSEA. The CDR3 contains 12 residues. V was pared by 3 bases and J by 6 bases, with 8 bases between. This CDR3 reads CSVEGGAGELFF. CDR3 bases: TGCAGCGTTGAGGGGGGAGCCGGGGAGCTGTTTTTT.

The rearrangement joins TRBV7-9 to TRBJ1-5; 7 bases are shared with TRBD1. This CDR3 has 18 residues. Trimming took 3 bases from V and 0 from J; bases not matched to a gene: 11. Germline lookup yields CDR1 SEHNR and CDR2 FQNEAQ (reference sequence). The CDR3 protein is CASSLSGTELYSNQPQHF. CDR3 in DNA: TGTGCCAGCAGCTTGTCCGGGACAGAGTTATATAGCAATCAGCCCCAGCATTTT.

The genes are TRBV6-5 and TRBJ2-1, with 7 bases identical to TRBD2. This CDR3 has 16 residues. From germline, CDR1 is MNHEY and CDR2 SVGAGI. V was pared by 4 bases and J by 4 bases, with 10 bases of the junction left unmatched. For the CDR3, the DNA is TGTGCCAGCAGTTTTTCACACGGGACTACGTACAATGAGCAGTTCTTC. Translated: CASSFSHGTTYNEQFF.

V and J are TRBV7-8 and TRBJ2-7, with D unclear. Germline values: CDR1 SGHVS, CDR2 FQNEAQ. V was trimmed by 3 bases and J by 0 bases, leaving 3 bases between them. CDR3 size: 12 residues. In DNA form, the CDR3 reads TGTGCCAGCAGCTTCAGCTCCTACGAGCAGTACTTC. Its protein is CASSFSSYEQYF.

The chain joins TRBV7-9 to TRBJ2-5; 12 bases line up with TRBD2. Germline CDR1 and CDR2: SEHNR and FQNEAQ (reference sequence). The V and J ends lost 7 bases and 5 bases, in that order; junction bases with no gene match: 14. CDR3 length: 17 residues. The CDR3 nucleotides read TGTGCCAGCACCACCTGGACTAGCGGGGACCTTAGTGAGACCCAGTACTTC. Residues: CASTTWTSGDLSETQYF.

A few counts support this clone. The rearrangement joins TRBV5-4 to TRBJ1-1; no clear D gene. V lost 4 bases and J lost 7, with 11 bases in between. Germline assignment: CDR1 SGHNT and CDR2 YYREEE (reference sequence). The CDR3 extends over 12 amino acids. The CDR3 protein is CASSAGVGEAFF. The CDR3 DNA sequence: TGTGCCAGCAGCGCCGGGGTGGGTGAAGCTTTCTTT.

The genes are TRBV27 and TRBJ1-2, with 9 positions matching TRBD1. Germline loops: CDR1 MNHEY, CDR2 SMNVEV (reference sequence). Trimming at V came to 5 bases and at J to 4 bases, leaving 2 bases not matched to a gene. The CDR3 sequence is 13 residues long. The CDR3 loop is CASSAQGAYGYTF. The CDR3 DNA sequence: TGTGCCAGCAGTGCACAGGGGGCCTATGGCTACACCTTC.

This clone was counted between two and nine times. The genes are TRBV10-3 and TRBJ2-3; 12 nucleotides agree with TRBD2. The CDR3 is 16 residues long. The ends lost 4 bases at V and 7 bases at J; junction bases unmatched: 9. Per germline, CDR1 ENHRY and CDR2 SYGVKD. This CDR3 is CAISVASGGASHTQYF. CDR3 in DNA: TGTGCCATCAGTGTGGCTAGCGGGGGGGCCAGTCATACGCAGTATTTT.

Only a few counts were recorded for this clone. V gene TRBV19 combines with J gene TRBJ1-2, with D possibly being TRBD1 (5 bases). V lost 5 bases and J 6 bases, leaving 16 bases between the germline ends. This CDR3 spans 14 amino acids. The V gene's germline CDR1 is LNHDA and CDR2 SQIVND (reference sequence). Here the CDR3 DNA reads TGTGCCAGTAGTCTGGGAGAGGGGTCGGATGGCTACACCTTC. Translating gives CASSLGEGSDGYTF. Combining the CDR3 with reference TRBV19 and TRBJ1-2 gives the whole variable domain DGGITQSPKYLFRKEGQNVTLSCEQNLNHDAMYWYRQDPGQGLRLIYYSQIVNDFQKGDIAEGYSVSREKKESFPLTVTSAQKNPTAFYLCASSLGEGSDGYTFGSGTRLTVV.

The CDR3 bases are TGTGCCAGCAGCCCGGACGGGGAGACCCAGTACTTC. This codes for CASSPDGETQYF. The V call is TRBV5-5, the J call TRBJ2-5; D gene uncertain. This CDR3 is 12 amino acids long. Germline loops: CDR1 SGHKS, CDR2 YYEKEE (reference sequence). V dropped 4 bases and J dropped 5 bases, with 9 bases sitting between them.

This rearrangement joins TRBV27 to TRBJ2-2; D might be TRBD2 (6 bases). CDR1 and CDR2 from the germline V gene are MNHEY and SMNVEV (reference sequence). The CDR3 covers 17 residues. Trimming stripped 5 bases from V and 3 bases from J, with 19 bases between. The CDR3 nucleotides read TGTGCCAGCAGTCCTCAAATCGGGACTTTGTACACCGGGGAGCTGTTTTTT. Its translation: CASSPQIGTLYTGELFF.

The chain uses TRBV6-1 and TRBJ2-7; no clear D. The length of the CDR3 is 15 residues. Germline CDR1 is MNHNS and CDR2 is SASEGT. Between the trimmed V and J ends, which lost 0 bases and 1 base, there was a span of 10 bases. CDR3 sequence: CASSEASRSSYEQYF. The CDR3 nucleotides read TGTGCCAGCAGTGAAGCATCGAGGTCTTCCTACGAGCAGTACTTC.

J is TRBJ1-2 and V is TRBV29-1; maybe TRBD1 (5 bases). Trimming took 0 bases from V and 4 from J, leaving 9 bases between them. The CDR3 covers 13 residues. In germline, CDR1 is SQVTM, CDR2 ANQGSEA. For the CDR3, the DNA is TGCAGCGTTGAAGATCGGGACCGCTATGGCTACACCTTC. This translates into CSVEDRDRYGYTF. The full variable domain, completed using reference TRBV29-1 and TRBJ1-2, is SAVISQKPSRDICQRGTSLTIQCQVDSQVTMMFWYRQQPGQSLTLIATANQGSEATYESGFVIDKFPISRPNLTFSTLTVSNMSPEDSSIYLCSVEDRDRYGYTFGSGTRLTVV.

This chain joins TRBV29-1 and TRBJ1-1; D gene unclear. CDR3 length: 9 amino acids. CDR1 and CDR2 (germline): SQVTM, ANQGSEA. V lost 4 bases to trimming and J lost 8 bases, with 5 bases between them. This CDR3 is CSVAGEAFF. In DNA, the CDR3 is TGCAGCGTTGCGGGGGAAGCTTTCTTT.

The V and J genes are TRBV27 and TRBJ1-2, with a possible D match to TRBD1 (5 bases). From germline, CDR1 is MNHEY and CDR2 SMNVEV (reference sequence). Trimming pared 2 bases from V and 4 bases from J, leaving 11 bases between. The CDR3 has 14 amino acids. In DNA, the CDR3 is TGTGCCAGCAGTTTAACTCAGGGCGGCTATGGCTACACCTTC. Amino acids: CASSLTQGGYGYTF.

The chain is built from TRBV19 and TRBJ2-7; 8 nucleotides align to TRBD1. Germline CDR1 LNHDA, CDR2 SQIVND (reference sequence). J was trimmed by 1 base and V by 7 bases; bases with no gene match: 6. The CDR3 runs 14 residues. As DNA, the CDR3 is TGTGCCAGTAAGGAACAGGGGGTTTCCTACGAGCAGTACTTC. This sequence encodes CASKEQGVSYEQYF.

This clone was picked up one time. The chain recombines TRBV27 with TRBJ1-1, with D maybe TRBD1 (6 bases). CDR3 size: 14 residues. V was clipped by 6 bases and J by 7 bases, with 18 bases between them. CDR1 is MNHEY and CDR2 is SMNVEV in the germline V gene (reference sequence). CDR3 amino acids: CASRPTGRVFEAFF. CDR3 DNA sequence: TGTGCCAGCAGGCCAACAGGGAGGGTCTTTGAAGCTTTCTTT.

In this sample, this clone turned up a few times. V gene TRBV14 combines with J gene TRBJ2-3; D not certain. Germline assignment: CDR1 SGHDN and CDR2 FVKESK. Between the trimmed V and J ends, which lost 0 bases and 1 base, there was a span of 8 bases. The length of the CDR3 is 15 residues. The CDR3 DNA sequence: TGTGCCAGCAGCCAAGATGTAACCGGCACAGATACGCAGTATTTT. This gives the protein CASSQDVTGTDTQYF.

The chain uses TRBV9 and TRBJ2-7, with 10 bases identical to TRBD1. The CDR3 consists of 16 residues. Germline loops: CDR1 SGDLS, CDR2 YYNGEE. Germline trimming cut 4 bases from V and 5 bases from J; bases unmatched to any gene: 12. This chain's CDR3 is CASSPGGTGVMDEQYF. CDR3 in DNA: TGTGCCAGCAGCCCCGGGGGGACAGGGGTAATGGACGAGCAGTACTTC.

Here the CDR3 DNA reads TGTGCCAGCAGCCTATCAGGCGCCCCCGAGGAGACCCAGTACTTC. Amino acid sequence: CASSLSGAPEETQYF. The rearrangement uses TRBV9 and TRBJ2-5; D unclear. The CDR3 spans 15 residues. CDR1 and CDR2 from the germline V gene are SGDLS and YYNGEE. V lost 4 bases, J lost 5 bases, and 18 bases lay in between.

The J gene is TRBJ2-1, the V gene TRBV9; 9 bases agree with TRBD1. The ends lost 1 base at V and 6 bases at J; junction bases unmatched: 11. Per the germline V gene, CDR1 is SGDLS and CDR2 is YYNGEE. The CDR3 sequence is 17 residues long. CDR3 region: CASSVSRRGQGRNEQFF. CDR3 DNA: TGTGCCAGCAGCGTATCTCGTAGAGGACAGGGGCGCAATGAGCAGTTCTTC.